One and the same sample provided the 17 T cell receptor beta chains below, sequenced in a study of control samples from healthy donors and cancer patients. Clones were read by immunoSEQ multiplex PCR, and TCRdb kept only the in-frame ones, dropping some. Of over 150,000 clones in the sample, around 94% were seen once. The material sequenced was PBMCs. These receptors all stem from a man aged 55 to 70 with colorectal cancer.

The chain carries TRBV5-4 and TRBJ2-7; tentatively, D is TRBD1 or TRBD2 (5 bases each). CDR3 length equals 15 residues. Germline CDR1 and CDR2: SGHNT and YYREEE (reference sequence). With 0 bases removed from V and 2 bases from J, the gap between germline ends came to 12 bases. CDR3 amino acids: CASSLGAGAAYEQYF. In nucleotides, the CDR3 is TGTGCCAGCAGCTTGGGAGCCGGGGCCGCCTACGAGCAGTACTTC.

This chain joins TRBV7-2 and TRBJ2-5; no firm D call. Germline V gene sequence: CDR1 SGHTA, CDR2 FQGNSA. V lost 4 bases and J 4 bases, leaving 19 bases between the germline ends. The CDR3 has 16 residues. Here the CDR3 reads CASSSPVANPGETQYF. The CDR3 DNA follows: TGTGCCAGCAGCTCCCCGGTGGCAAATCCCGGAGAGACCCAGTACTTC.

The genes are TRBV2 and TRBJ2-2; D is perhaps TRBD1 (6 bases). The CDR3 extends over 16 amino acids. Trimming removed 4 bases at V and 0 bases at J, with 12 bases between. Germline V gives CDR1 SNHLY, CDR2 FYNNEI. The CDR3 region is CASSAQGIANTGELFF. The CDR3 coding sequence is TGTGCCAGCAGTGCTCAGGGGATTGCGAACACCGGGGAGCTGTTTTTT.

V is TRBV7-2 and J is TRBJ2-7, with D perhaps TRBD1 or TRBD2 (5 bases each). V was shortened by 0 bases and J by 2 bases, with 11 bases between the two germline ends. CDR3 length: 15 amino acids. Germline assignment: CDR1 SGHTA and CDR2 FQGNSA. The CDR3 region has the DNA TGTGCCAGCAGCTTAGCTGGGACCGTTACCTACGAGCAGTACTTC. It is translated as CASSLAGTVTYEQYF.

V and J are TRBV24-1 and TRBJ2-1, with a possible D match to TRBD2 (5 bases). The CDR3 length is 16 residues. The V gene lost 4 bases and the J gene lost 3 bases, with 15 bases spanning the gap. Germline CDR1 and CDR2: KGHDR and SFDVKD. In nucleotides, the CDR3 is TGTGCCACCAGTGACCCTCTAGCTGGGGTCTACAATGAGCAGTTCTTC. Residues: CATSDPLAGVYNEQFF.

The chain links TRBV28 to TRBJ1-2, with D uncertain. This CDR3 is 14 amino acids long. Germline V CDR1 and CDR2: MDHEN, SYDVKM. V was clipped by 3 bases and J by 4 bases, with 12 bases between them. CDR3 amino acids: CASSFQLSGYGYTF. The CDR3 DNA reads TGTGCCAGCAGTTTTCAGCTTTCAGGCTATGGCTACACCTTC.

The chain combines TRBV24-1 with TRBJ2-5; D is perhaps TRBD1 or TRBD2 (5 bases each). The germline V gene has CDR1 KGHDR and CDR2 SFDVKD. Trimming took off 3 bases at V and 1 base at J, with 11 bases between the two ends. The CDR3 length is 15 residues. This chain's CDR3 is CATSDTVGTQETQYF. The CDR3 coding sequence is TGTGCCACCAGTGATACGGTAGGGACCCAAGAGACCCAGTACTTC.

This clone was seen just once. This sequence joins TRBV28 and TRBJ1-2; D may be TRBD1 (6 bases). Germline lookup yields CDR1 MDHEN and CDR2 SYDVKM. V was trimmed by 6 bases and J by 8 bases, leaving 16 bases between them. The CDR3 spans 13 residues. CDR3 in DNA: TGTGCCAGCAGGCCCCCAGGGGCGCAAGGCTACACCTTC. It codes for CASRPPGAQGYTF.

The J gene is TRBJ2-3, the V gene TRBV30, with D possibly being TRBD1 (5 bases). Germline values: CDR1 GTSNPN, CDR2 SVGIG (reference sequence). Trimming removed 4 bases at V and 4 bases at J, with 9 bases between. This CDR3 is built from 12 residues. CDR3 loop: CAWKGIADTQYF. The CDR3 DNA sequence: TGTGCCTGGAAGGGGATCGCAGATACGCAGTATTTT.

The rearrangement uses TRBV14 and TRBJ1-1; D might be TRBD1 (5 bases). Germline CDR1 and CDR2: SGHDN and FVKESK. Trimming cost V 2 bases and J 1 base, with 14 bases left between them. This CDR3 is built from 16 residues. The CDR3 nucleotides are TGTGCCAGCAGCCAATCCCCTGGGGGGACGAACACTGAAGCTTTCTTT. Translation gives CASSQSPGGTNTEAFF.

The chain carries TRBV5-5 and TRBJ1-4, with D uncertain. Trimming pared 0 bases from V and 7 bases from J, leaving 10 bases between. The CDR3 sequence is 14 residues long. CDR1 and CDR2 from the germline V gene are SGHKS and YYEKEE (reference sequence). The CDR3 protein is CASSLEQSTEKLFF. The DNA of the CDR3 is TGTGCCAGCAGCTTGGAACAGAGCACTGAAAAACTGTTTTTT.

The rearrangement links TRBV28 to TRBJ2-2, with 7 bases aligning to TRBD1. This CDR3 is 13 amino acids long. V shed 9 bases, J shed 4 bases, and the junction held 5 bases outside the gene matches. Germline V gene sequence: CDR1 MDHEN, CDR2 SYDVKM. DNA of the CDR3: TGTGCCAGTACCGCAGGGGGCACCGGGGAGCTGTTTTTT. Translation gives CASTAGGTGELFF.

The V gene is TRBV19, the J gene TRBJ2-7, with 12 bases lining up with TRBD1. The CDR3 extends over 17 amino acids. In germline, CDR1 is LNHDA, CDR2 SQIVND (reference sequence). The V segment lost 8 bases and the J segment 5 bases; nucleotides outside the gene matches: 16. The CDR3 region is CASSWGVRDRGPDEQYF. CDR3 sequence (DNA): TGTGCCAGTTCGTGGGGGGTCCGGGACAGGGGGCCAGACGAGCAGTACTTC.

Here the CDR3 reads CASSLTAPILAGGNNEQFF. The CDR3 bases are TGTGCCAGCAGCTTAACCGCCCCAATTCTAGCGGGGGGTAACAATGAGCAGTTCTTC. The rearrangement uses TRBV7-2 and TRBJ2-1; 11 bases agree with TRBD2. V lost 2 bases, J lost 5 bases, and 14 bases stayed unmatched. CDR1 is SGHTA and CDR2 is FQGNSA in the germline V gene. This CDR3 is 19 amino acids long.

V is TRBV9 and J is TRBJ1-1; tentative D call: TRBD1 (5 bases). The germline V and J ends were trimmed by 0 bases and 5 bases, with 20 bases remaining between them. This CDR3 has 17 residues. Germline CDR1 is SGDLS and CDR2 is YYNGEE. The CDR3 region has the DNA TGTGCCAGCAGCGTAGGCCCCAAATTGGGGGGTGGGACTGAAGCTTTCTTT. Its translation: CASSVGPKLGGGTEAFF.

The V call is TRBV11-2, the J call TRBJ2-3, with D hard to call. Trimming left V 2 bases short and J 2 bases short, with 14 bases between. Germline V gene data show CDR1 as SGHAT and CDR2 as FQNNGV. The CDR3 loop spans 16 amino acids. DNA of the CDR3: TGTGCCAGCAGCTTAAGCAGGATTAAACACACAGATACGCAGTATTTT. It is translated as CASSLSRIKHTDTQYF.

This clone was seen a few times. The chain employs TRBV27 and TRBJ1-5, with a weak D call TRBD1 (5 bases). The CDR3 has 15 amino acids. Between the trimmed V and J ends, which lost 3 bases and 4 bases, there was a span of 13 bases. CDR1 is MNHEY and CDR2 is SMNVEV in the germline V gene (reference sequence). The CDR3 here is CASSFGGVVNQPQHF. CDR3 nucleotide sequence: TGTGCCAGCAGTTTCGGGGGGGTTGTAAATCAGCCCCAGCATTTT.